These 15 T cell receptor beta chains were sequenced from one sample in a study of blood T cell repertoires in COVID-19. Using immunoSEQ multiplex PCR, the repertoire was profiled, and TCRdb retains in-frame clones only, with some absent. The repertoire has roughly 400,000 clones, roughly 88% of them found once; the top ten carry 0.55% to 0.75%. The source material was PBMCs or T cells enriched from blood (not recorded which). Receptor source: a man aged 18 to 30 who had recovered from COVID-19.

The rearrangement uses TRBV28 and TRBJ2-3, with unresolved D. The germline V and J ends were trimmed by 2 bases and 3 bases, with 9 bases remaining between them. The CDR3 is made up of 14 amino acids. Germline V gene sequence: CDR1 MDHEN, CDR2 SYDVKM. CDR3 residues: CASSLALSTDTQYF. The CDR3 nucleotides are TGTGCCAGCAGTTTAGCCCTATCAACAGATACGCAGTATTTT.

This chain links TRBV2 with TRBJ1-2; possible D gene TRBD1, 6 bases. The germline CDR1 and CDR2 sequences are SNHLY and FYNNEI. The CDR3 runs to 13 residues. Between the trimmed V and J ends, which lost 9 bases and 8 bases, there was a span of 19 bases. The CDR3 sequence: CASNRVQSRGYTF. The CDR3 coding sequence is TGTGCCAGTAACAGGGTCCAGAGTAGGGGCTACACCTTC.

The chain has TRBV5-1 and TRBJ2-7; D is unresolved. Germline V gives CDR1 SGHRS, CDR2 YFSETQ. Trimming pared 4 bases from V and 4 bases from J, leaving 21 bases between. The CDR3 totals 16 residues. CDR3 sequence reads: CASSLSDSFVRYEQYF. CDR3 sequence (DNA): TGCGCCAGCAGCCTGTCCGACTCCTTCGTACGGTACGAGCAGTACTTC.

This chain connects TRBV6-2 or TRBV6-3 to TRBJ2-7, with 9 bases matching TRBD1. The ends lost 5 bases at V and 5 bases at J; junction bases unmatched: 10. Germline loops: CDR1 MNHEY, CDR2 SVGEGT. The CDR3 has 15 residues. The CDR3 DNA reads TGTGCCAGCAGTAAGGTCGGACAGGGGTTCAACGAGCAGTACTTC. It codes for CASSKVGQGFNEQYF.

This chain connects TRBV4-2 to TRBJ2-1, with 8 positions matching TRBD2. The V gene's germline CDR1 is LGHNA and CDR2 YNFKEQ. The CDR3 has 15 amino acids. V lost 2 bases, J lost 8 bases, and 8 bases stayed unmatched. The chain's CDR3 is CASSQRAGGPDEQFF. In nucleotides, the CDR3 is TGTGCCAGCAGCCAAAGGGCGGGAGGTCCCGATGAGCAGTTCTTC.

V and J are TRBV9 and TRBJ1-3; 10 bases fit TRBD1. Germline V gene data show CDR1 as SGDLS and CDR2 as YYNGEE. CDR3 length: 16 amino acids. J gave up 0 bases and V 4 bases, and 4 bases lay outside the gene matches. The CDR3 bases are TGTGCCAGCAGCTCCCGGGACAGGGGCTCTGGAAACACCATATATTTT. Amino acids: CASSSRDRGSGNTIYF.

The J gene is TRBJ2-2, the V gene TRBV10-1; D perhaps matches TRBD1 (5 bases). Germline CDR1 WNHNN, CDR2 SYGVQD (reference sequence). This CDR3 has 14 amino acids. Trimming took 1 base from V and 3 from J, leaving 6 bases between them. The CDR3 region is CASSELTDTGELFF. The CDR3 DNA is TGCGCCAGCAGTGAGTTGACAGACACCGGGGAGCTGTTTTTT.

The chain couples TRBV5-1 to TRBJ1-3; possibly TRBD1 for D (6 bases). Trimming shortened V by 0 bases and J by 0 bases, and 10 bases separated the two germline ends. Per the germline V gene, CDR1 is SGHRS and CDR2 is YFSETQ. The CDR3 covers 16 residues. CDR3 coding DNA: TGCGCCAGCAGCTTGGGGACAGTAAGCTCTGGAAACACCATATATTTT. Its translation: CASSLGTVSSGNTIYF.

On this clone itself: The same CDR3 can be traced to other DNA sequences in this sample. The CDR3, as DNA: TGTGCCAGTAGTCCGGACAGGGGTAATCAGCCCCAGCATTTT. Protein product: CASSPDRGNQPQHF. The chain carries TRBV19 and TRBJ1-5, with TRBD1 matching 9 bases. V shed 5 bases, J shed 4 bases, and the junction held 3 bases outside the gene matches. Germline-derived CDR1 and CDR2 are LNHDA and SQIVND (reference sequence). The CDR3 extends over 14 amino acids.

The chain is built from TRBV19 and TRBJ1-1; 9 positions match TRBD1. This CDR3 spans 13 amino acids. Germline assignment: CDR1 LNHDA and CDR2 SQIVND (reference sequence). J gave up 8 bases and V 6 bases, and 7 bases lay outside the gene matches. CDR3 protein: CASSPNGQGEAFF. CDR3 bases: TGTGCCAGTAGCCCCAATGGACAGGGGGAAGCTTTCTTT.

The chain uses TRBV19 and TRBJ2-1; 11 nucleotides match TRBD2. The V gene's germline CDR1 is LNHDA and CDR2 SQIVND (reference sequence). Germline trimming cut 3 bases from V and 9 bases from J; bases unmatched to any gene: 4. The CDR3 is made up of 14 amino acids. CDR3 protein: CASSIQLAGVEQFF. DNA of the CDR3: TGTGCCAGTAGTATCCAACTAGCGGGGGTTGAGCAGTTCTTC.

CDR3 loop: CASSFTGQSSYNEQFF. The CDR3 region has the DNA TGTGCCAGCAGTTTTACAGGGCAAAGCTCCTACAATGAGCAGTTCTTC. This chain joins TRBV27 and TRBJ2-1; possible D gene TRBD1, 6 bases. The CDR3 has 16 residues. Germline V gene data show CDR1 as MNHEY and CDR2 as SMNVEV (reference sequence). V was clipped by 3 bases and J by 0 bases, with 12 bases between them.

This sequence joins TRBV24-1 and TRBJ2-1, with TRBD1 matching 9 bases. Trimming cost V 3 bases and J 1 base; bases outside gene matches: 9. The CDR3 consists of 18 residues. Germline V gene lookup returns CDR1 KGHDR and CDR2 SFDVKD. The CDR3 protein is CATSDPGQGMISYNEQFF. The CDR3 region has the DNA TGTGCCACCAGTGATCCGGGACAGGGCATGATTTCCTACAATGAGCAGTTCTTC.

The rearrangement joins TRBV18 to TRBJ1-5, with 7 bases aligning to TRBD1. The V gene's germline CDR1 is KGHSH and CDR2 LQKENI. Germline trimming cut 6 bases from V and 2 bases from J; bases unmatched to any gene: 7. The CDR3 loop spans 15 amino acids. The CDR3 DNA reads as TGTGCCAGCTCCCATGGGGGACAGCGCAATCAGCCCCAGCATTTT. Translated, it gives CASSHGGQRNQPQHF.

This sequence joins TRBV10-1 and TRBJ1-2; D is uncertain. Trimming left V 3 bases short and J 9 bases short, with 14 bases between. The germline CDR1 and CDR2 sequences are WNHNN and SYGVQD (reference sequence). The CDR3 totals 13 residues. The CDR3 bases are TGCGCCAGCAGTGATAGCCAACTCGGTAGCTACACCTTC. The encoded protein is CASSDSQLGSYTF.